Shown below are 7 T cell receptor beta chains from a single sample sequenced in a study of shared T cell receptors in the human thymus. Clones were sequenced by immunoSEQ multiplex PCR, and TCRdb holds only the in-frame ones, with some missing. Here the sample spans hundreds of thousands of clones, about 90% being singletons. These data also formed part of another study, on human thymus T cells.

The specimen sequenced was thymocytes. All receptors derive from a boy in the first two years of life with a congenital heart defect.

The chain has TRBV7-2 and TRBJ2-7; D perhaps matches TRBD2 (6 bases). Looked up from germline, CDR1 is SGHTA and CDR2 is FQGNSA. The CDR3 sequence is 15 residues long. Between the trimmed V and J ends, which lost 5 bases and 1 base, there was a span of 15 bases. The CDR3 protein is CASSGGWGESYEQYF. CDR3 in DNA: TGTGCCAGCAGCGGGGGGTGGGGGGAATCCTACGAGCAGTACTTC.

In regard to this clone: Other nucleotide sequences in the sample specify the same CDR3. V gene TRBV4-3 combines with J gene TRBJ2-7; D remains ambiguous. V was trimmed by 0 bases and J by 0 bases, leaving 6 bases between them. The germline V gene has CDR1 LGHNA and CDR2 YSLEER. CDR3 length: 14 amino acids. The CDR3 spells CASSQELSSYEQYF. The CDR3 DNA follows: TGCGCCAGCAGCCAAGAGCTTAGCTCCTACGAGCAGTACTTC.

Turning to this clone: The junction and the germline gene differ at one end; a read error may be behind it. The sample carries other DNA sequences with the same CDR3. V and J are TRBV4-1 and TRBJ1-6, with 8 bases lining up with TRBD1. CDR1 MGHRA and CDR2 YSYEKL come from the germline V gene. The CDR3 contains 17 residues. CDR3 sequence reads: CASSYRSPGQENSPLHF. DNA for the CDR3: TGCGCCAGCAGCTACCGATCACCGGGACAGGAAAATTCCCCCCTCCACTTT.

V gene TRBV30 combines with J gene TRBJ2-5, with TRBD2 matching 9 bases. The junction had 19 bases not matched to a gene; V was cut back by 0 bases and J by 5 bases. There are 19 residues in the CDR3. Germline V gene lookup returns CDR1 GTSNPN and CDR2 SVGIG (reference sequence). CDR3 residues: CAWSVSGLAGQRKNETQYF. CDR3 DNA sequence: TGTGCCTGGAGTGTATCGGGGCTAGCGGGACAACGCAAGAACGAGACCCAGTACTTC.

This clone was observed once. The rearrangement joins TRBV19 to TRBJ1-1, with 7 bases that match TRBD1. With 0 bases clipped from V and 1 base from J, the junction kept 5 bases outside the gene matches. CDR1 and CDR2 (germline): LNHDA, SQIVND (reference sequence). The CDR3 sequence is 16 residues long. In DNA form, the CDR3 reads TGTGCCAGTAGTATAGATCCCCCAGGGGGGAACACTGAAGCTTTCTTT. This translates into CASSIDPPGGNTEAFF.

This clone was counted only a few times. This chain links TRBV15 with TRBJ2-7; TRBD1 matches at 9 bases. Germline CDR1 and CDR2: LNHNV and YYDKDF (reference sequence). This CDR3 spans 16 amino acids. Unmatched junction bases numbered 9, after V lost 0 bases and J lost 6 bases. The chain's CDR3 is CATSREKPGQGSEQYF. The CDR3 coding sequence is TGTGCCACCAGCAGAGAGAAACCGGGACAGGGCTCCGAGCAGTACTTC.

This clone has only a few counts. The chain couples TRBV5-4 to TRBJ1-3; the D gene is possibly TRBD1 (5 bases). In germline, CDR1 is SGHNT, CDR2 YYREEE (reference sequence). The CDR3 has 19 amino acids. The V gene lost 1 base and the J gene lost 0 bases, with 20 bases spanning the gap. The CDR3, as DNA: TGTGCCAGCAGCTTGTACGAGAAAAGGGGAAAGGTCTCTGGAAACACCATATATTTT. Translating it yields CASSLYEKRGKVSGNTIYF. Full variable domain (remainder filled in from reference TRBV5-4 and TRBJ1-3): ETGVTQSPTHLIKTRGQQVTLRCSSQSGHNTVSWYQQALGQGPQFIFQYYREEENGRGNFPPRFSGLQFPNYSSELNVNALELDDSALYLCASSLYEKRGKVSGNTIYFGEGSWLTVV.